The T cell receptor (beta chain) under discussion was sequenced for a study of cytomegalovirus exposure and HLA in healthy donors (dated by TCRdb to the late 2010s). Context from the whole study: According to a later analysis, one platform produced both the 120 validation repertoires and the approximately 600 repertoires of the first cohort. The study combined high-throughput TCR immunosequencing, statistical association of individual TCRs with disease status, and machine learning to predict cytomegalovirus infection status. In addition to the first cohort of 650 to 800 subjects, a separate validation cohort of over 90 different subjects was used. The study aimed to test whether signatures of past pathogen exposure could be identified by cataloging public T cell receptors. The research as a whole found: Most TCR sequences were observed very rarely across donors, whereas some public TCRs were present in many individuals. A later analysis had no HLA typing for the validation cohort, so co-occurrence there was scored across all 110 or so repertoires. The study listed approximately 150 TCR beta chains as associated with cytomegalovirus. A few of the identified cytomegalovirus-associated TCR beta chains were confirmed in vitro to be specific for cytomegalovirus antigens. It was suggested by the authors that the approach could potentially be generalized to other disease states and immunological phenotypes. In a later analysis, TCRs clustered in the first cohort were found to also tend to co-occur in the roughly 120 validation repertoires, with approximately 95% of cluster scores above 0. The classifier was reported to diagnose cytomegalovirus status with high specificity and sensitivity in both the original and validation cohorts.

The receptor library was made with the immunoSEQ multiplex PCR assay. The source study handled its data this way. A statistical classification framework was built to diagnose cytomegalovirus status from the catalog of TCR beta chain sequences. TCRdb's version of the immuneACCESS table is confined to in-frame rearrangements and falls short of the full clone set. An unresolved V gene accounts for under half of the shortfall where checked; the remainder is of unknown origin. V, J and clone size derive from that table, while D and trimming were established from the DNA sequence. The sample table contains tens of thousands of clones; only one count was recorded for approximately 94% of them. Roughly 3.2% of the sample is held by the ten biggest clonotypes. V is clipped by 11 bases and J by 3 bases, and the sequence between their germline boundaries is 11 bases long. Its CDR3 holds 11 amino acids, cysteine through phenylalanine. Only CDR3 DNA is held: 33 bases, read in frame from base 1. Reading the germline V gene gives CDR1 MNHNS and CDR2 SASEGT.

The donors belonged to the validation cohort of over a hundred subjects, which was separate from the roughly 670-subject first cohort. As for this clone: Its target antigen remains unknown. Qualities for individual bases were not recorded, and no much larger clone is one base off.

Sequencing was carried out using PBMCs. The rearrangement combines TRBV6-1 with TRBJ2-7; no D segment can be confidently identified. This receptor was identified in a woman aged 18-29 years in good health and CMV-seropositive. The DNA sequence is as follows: TGTGCCTCCTCCCTCGGCTACGAGCAGTACTTC. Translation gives CASSLGYEQYF.